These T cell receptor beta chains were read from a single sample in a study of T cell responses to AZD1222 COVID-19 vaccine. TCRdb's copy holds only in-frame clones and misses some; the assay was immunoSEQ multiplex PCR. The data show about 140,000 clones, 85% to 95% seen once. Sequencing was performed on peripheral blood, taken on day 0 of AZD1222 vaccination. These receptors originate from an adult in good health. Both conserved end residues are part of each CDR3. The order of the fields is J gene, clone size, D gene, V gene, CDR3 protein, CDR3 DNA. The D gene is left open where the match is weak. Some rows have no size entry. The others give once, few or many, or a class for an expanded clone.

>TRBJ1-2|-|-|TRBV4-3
CASSQKRLGGDGYTF
TGCGCCAGCAGCCAAAAGCGCCTTGGGGGAGACGGCTACACCTTC
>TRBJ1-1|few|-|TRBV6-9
CASSYSGGGTEAFF
TGTGCCAGCAGTTATTCCGGGGGAGGTACTGAAGCTTTCTTT
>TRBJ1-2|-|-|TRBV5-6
CASSLAHYGYTF
TGTGCCAGCAGCTTGGCCCACTATGGCTACACCTTC
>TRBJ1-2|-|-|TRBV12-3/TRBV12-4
CASGREFGYGYTF
TGTGCCAGCGGCCGGGAGTTCGGCTATGGCTACACCTTC
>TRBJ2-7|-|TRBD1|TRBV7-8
CASRSLGQGAWEQYF
TGTGCCAGCAGATCACTAGGACAGGGGGCGTGGGAGCAGTACTTC
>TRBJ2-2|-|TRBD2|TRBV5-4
CASSPPLAGGGTGELFF
TGTGCCAGCAGCCCCCCATTAGCGGGAGGTGGAACCGGGGAGCTGTTTTTT
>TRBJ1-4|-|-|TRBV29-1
CSAAGRSEKLFF
TGCAGCGCCGCAGGGCGGAGTGAAAAACTGTTTTTT
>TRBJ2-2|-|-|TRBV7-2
CASSLLSATGELFF
TGTGCCAGCAGCTTACTTAGCGCTACCGGGGAGCTGTTTTTT
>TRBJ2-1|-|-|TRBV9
CASSSGGASYNEQFF
TGTGCCAGCAGCTCCGGAGGTGCCTCCTACAATGAGCAGTTCTTC
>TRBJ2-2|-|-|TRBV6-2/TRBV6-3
CASSRIVQGWTGELFF
TGTGCCAGCAGTCGAATAGTCCAGGGATGGACCGGGGAGCTGTTTTTT
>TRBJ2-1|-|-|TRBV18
CASSPSLAGTYNEQFF
TGTGCCAGCTCACCTTCCCTTGCGGGGACCTACAATGAGCAGTTCTTC